The 20 T cell receptor beta chains in this list originate from one sample, sequenced in a study of blood T cell repertoires in COVID-19. Method: immunoSEQ multiplex PCR; TCRdb's copy keeps in-frame clones and lacks some. The sample contains approximately 200,000 clones, approximately 89% of which appear only once. The sample taken for sequencing was peripheral blood. Receptor source: a woman under 40 with acute or convalescent COVID-19.

The gene calls are TRBV7-9 and TRBJ2-5, with D perhaps TRBD2 (7 bases). The ends were cut back, 2 bases at V and 5 bases at J, with 15 bases in the middle. The V gene's germline CDR1 is SEHNR and CDR2 FQNEAQ (reference sequence). The CDR3 totals 15 residues. The CDR3 DNA follows: TGTGCCAGCAGCTTATCGGGGGGCGCAAGGGAGACCCAGTACTTC. Translating it yields CASSLSGGARETQYF.

In its sample, this clone was seen many times. This rearrangement joins TRBV21-1 to TRBJ1-1; the table's D call, TRBD1, has no DNA check behind it. TRBV21-1 is a pseudogene segment. The length of the CDR3 is 21 residues. The CDR3 DNA is TGTGCCAGCAGCCGACTTGAACCCCGGGACAAGGGGGAGCACATGAACACTGAAGCTTTCTTT. This gives the protein CASSRLEPRDKGEHMNTEAFF.

The chain has TRBV28 and TRBJ1-6, with TRBD1 matching 7 bases. J gave up 8 bases and V 7 bases, and 8 bases lay outside the gene matches. The CDR3 runs to 14 residues. CDR1 is MDHEN and CDR2 is SYDVKM in the germline V gene. CDR3 in DNA: TGTGCCAGCACCCTAGGGGGCGCGGATTCACCCCTCCACTTT. It encodes CASTLGGADSPLHF.

The V gene is TRBV7-9, the J gene TRBJ2-6, with D maybe TRBD2 (5 bases). The CDR3 spans 15 residues. CDR1 and CDR2 from the germline V gene are SEHNR and FQNEAQ (reference sequence). V lost 11 bases, J lost 2 bases, and 16 bases lay in between. CDR3 sequence reads: CAWSGKNPGANVLTF. CDR3 sequence (DNA): TGTGCCTGGTCCGGGAAGAACCCTGGGGCCAACGTCCTGACTTTC.

This rearrangement joins TRBV7-9 to TRBJ2-5; D uncertain. Germline V gene lookup returns CDR1 SEHNR and CDR2 FQNEAQ (reference sequence). V lost 1 base and J lost 9, with 18 bases in between. The CDR3 is 15 amino acids. DNA for the CDR3: TGTGCCAGCAGCTTAGGGTCGAGTGAGATGAACTCCCAGTACTTC. Translating it yields CASSLGSSEMNSQYF.

This chain links TRBV5-4 with TRBJ2-1; TRBD2 matches 7 bases. The germline gives CDR1 SGHNT, CDR2 YYREEE (reference sequence). V dropped 2 bases and J dropped 4; count of bases not matched to a gene: 9. The CDR3 has 16 amino acids. DNA for the CDR3: TGTGCCAGCAGCTTTCTCGGCGGGAGTGATTACAATGAGCAGTTCTTC. This translates into CASSFLGGSDYNEQFF. The full variable domain, with the rest looked up from reference TRBV5-4 and TRBJ2-1, is ETGVTQSPTHLIKTRGQQVTLRCSSQSGHNTVSWYQQALGQGPQFIFQYYREEENGRGNFPPRFSGLQFPNYSSELNVNALELDDSALYLCASSFLGGSDYNEQFFGPGTRLTVL.

This clone occurred a few times. The rearrangement joins TRBV12-3 or TRBV12-4 to TRBJ1-2, with a possible D match to TRBD1 (6 bases). The length of the CDR3 is 13 residues. Between the trimmed V and J ends, which lost 7 bases and 3 bases, there was a span of 12 bases. The CDR3 DNA sequence: TGTGCCAGCACCACAGGGCTTTACTATGGCTACACCTTC. It translates to CASTTGLYYGYTF.

This rearrangement joins TRBV19 to TRBJ1-2; 9 nucleotides match TRBD1. CDR1 is LNHDA and CDR2 is SQIVND in the germline V gene (reference sequence). This CDR3 is built from 15 residues. V dropped 3 bases and J dropped 4; count of bases not matched to a gene: 6. In DNA form, the CDR3 reads TGTGCCAGTAGTATGGCCGGGACAGGGCTCTATGGCTACACCTTC. Encoded protein: CASSMAGTGLYGYTF.

The genes are TRBV27 and TRBJ1-5; weak D call: TRBD1 (5 bases). CDR3 size: 14 residues. Per germline, CDR1 MNHEY and CDR2 SMNVEV (reference sequence). V was shortened by 7 bases and J by 6 bases, with 16 bases between the two germline ends. The CDR3, as DNA: TGTGCCAGCAAGATATCAGGGTTCGGTCAGCCCCAGCATTTT. Amino acid sequence: CASKISGFGQPQHF.

The CDR3 spells CASSLGQLSSYNEQFF. The DNA for the CDR3 is TGTGCCAGCAGCTTGGGCCAGTTAAGCTCCTACAATGAGCAGTTCTTC. The rearrangement links TRBV5-4 to TRBJ2-1; the D is unclear. CDR3 length: 16 amino acids. Germline V gives CDR1 SGHNT, CDR2 YYREEE (reference sequence). The V and J ends lost 0 bases and 0 bases respectively, with 10 bases between them.

The chain employs TRBV5-1 and TRBJ1-2; D possibly corresponds to TRBD1 (5 bases). The CDR3 is 13 amino acids. Germline loops: CDR1 SGHRS, CDR2 YFSETQ. Deletions cut 3 bases from V and 2 bases from J, with 8 bases between. CDR3 bases: TGCGCCAGCAGCTCGGACATAAACTATGGCTACACCTTC. It codes for CASSSDINYGYTF.

The chain links TRBV9 to TRBJ2-3; D remains unclear. Deletions cut 0 bases from V and 6 bases from J, with 8 bases between. The CDR3 contains 13 residues. CDR1 SGDLS and CDR2 YYNGEE come from the germline V gene. This chain's CDR3 is CASSVVLSDTQYF. For the CDR3, the DNA is TGTGCCAGCAGCGTAGTACTTTCCGATACGCAGTATTTT.

This chain links TRBV6-5 with TRBJ2-5, with 8 nucleotides matching TRBD2. The CDR3 runs 15 residues. V trimming: 11 bases; J trimming: 5 bases; junction bases outside the gene matches: 16. Germline V CDR1 and CDR2: MNHEY, SVGAGI. This CDR3 reads CASTGGGAGWETQYF. In nucleotides, the CDR3 is TGTGCCTCCACCGGGGGGGGAGCGGGTTGGGAGACCCAGTACTTC.

J is TRBJ2-1 and V is TRBV6-5; D gene ambiguous. Germline loops: CDR1 MNHEY, CDR2 SVGAGI. This CDR3 contains 15 residues. Trimming removed 7 bases from V and 0 bases from J, with 13 bases in between. The CDR3 spells CASIGSILSYNEQFF. The DNA for the CDR3 is TGTGCCAGCATTGGTAGCATCCTCTCCTACAATGAGCAGTTCTTC.

This chain joins TRBV28 and TRBJ1-2, with TRBD1 matching over 7 bases. Trimming removed 6 bases from V and 4 bases from J; junction bases left unmatched: 8. Germline CDR1 and CDR2: MDHEN and SYDVKM. This CDR3 spans 14 amino acids. In nucleotides, the CDR3 is TGTGCCAGCAGAAGCCAGGGGGATTTCTATGGCTACACCTTC. Amino acid sequence: CASRSQGDFYGYTF.

The gene calls are TRBV19 and TRBJ2-1; D perhaps matches TRBD1 (6 bases). Germline V gene data show CDR1 as LNHDA and CDR2 as SQIVND (reference sequence). There are 13 residues in the CDR3. V dropped 2 bases and J dropped 6 bases, with 8 bases sitting between them. The CDR3 loop reads CASSIRGGNEQFF. The CDR3 region has the DNA TGTGCCAGTAGTATAAGAGGGGGCAATGAGCAGTTCTTC.

The chain combines TRBV11-2 with TRBJ2-1, with 11 nucleotides matching TRBD2. There are 14 residues in the CDR3. The germline gives CDR1 SGHAT, CDR2 FQNNGV. J gave up 8 bases and V 2 bases, and 2 bases lay outside the gene matches. DNA for the CDR3: TGTGCCAGCAGCTTAACTAGCGGGAGTGATGAGCAGTTCTTC. Translating gives CASSLTSGSDEQFF.

This rearrangement joins TRBV12-3 or TRBV12-4 to TRBJ2-2; a weak D match, TRBD1 (6 bases). CDR3 length: 13 amino acids. Between the trimmed V and J ends, which lost 6 bases and 5 bases, there was a span of 10 bases. The CDR3 loop is CASRPTGTGELFF. As DNA, the CDR3 is TGTGCCAGCAGGCCTACAGGGACCGGGGAGCTGTTTTTT.

The chain links TRBV6-5 to TRBJ2-2, with TRBD2 matching 9 bases. Trimming at V came to 7 bases and at J to 9 bases, leaving 9 bases not matched to a gene. Germline V gene lookup returns CDR1 MNHEY and CDR2 SVGAGI. The CDR3 loop spans 14 amino acids. The CDR3 region is CASMRLAGSRELFF. In DNA form, the CDR3 reads TGTGCCAGCATGAGGCTAGCGGGGAGTCGGGAGCTGTTTTTT.

This chain links TRBV7-2 with TRBJ1-5; possible D gene TRBD1, 6 bases. Trimming stripped 5 bases from V and 4 bases from J, with 9 bases between. The CDR3 has 13 residues. The germline V gene encodes CDR1 SGHTA and CDR2 FQGNSA. CDR3 nucleotides: TGTGCCAGCAGCCGAGGGGGTAATCAGCCCCAGCATTTT. This codes for CASSRGGNQPQHF.